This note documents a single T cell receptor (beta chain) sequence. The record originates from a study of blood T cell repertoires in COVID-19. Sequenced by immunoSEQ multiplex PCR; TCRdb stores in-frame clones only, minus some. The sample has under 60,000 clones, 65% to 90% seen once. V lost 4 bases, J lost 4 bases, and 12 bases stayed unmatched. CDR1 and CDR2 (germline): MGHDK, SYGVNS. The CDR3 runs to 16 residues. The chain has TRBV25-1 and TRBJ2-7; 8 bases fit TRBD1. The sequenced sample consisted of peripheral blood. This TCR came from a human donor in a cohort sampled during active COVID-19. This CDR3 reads CASSGVKGQDLYEQYF. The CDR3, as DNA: TGTGCCAGCAGTGGGGTTAAGGGACAGGACTTATACGAGCAGTACTTC.